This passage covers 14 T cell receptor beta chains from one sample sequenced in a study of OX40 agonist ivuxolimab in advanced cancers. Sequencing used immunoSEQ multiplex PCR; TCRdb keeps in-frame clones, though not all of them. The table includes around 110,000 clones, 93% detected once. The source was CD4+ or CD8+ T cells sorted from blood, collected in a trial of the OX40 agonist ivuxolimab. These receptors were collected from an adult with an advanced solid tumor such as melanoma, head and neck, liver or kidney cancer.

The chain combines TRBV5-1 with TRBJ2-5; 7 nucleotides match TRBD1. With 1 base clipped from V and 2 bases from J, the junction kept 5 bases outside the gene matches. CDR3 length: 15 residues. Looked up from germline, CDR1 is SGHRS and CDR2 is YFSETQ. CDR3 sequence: CASSLIPGQQETQYF. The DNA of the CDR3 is TGCGCCAGCAGCTTGATACCGGGACAGCAAGAGACCCAGTACTTC. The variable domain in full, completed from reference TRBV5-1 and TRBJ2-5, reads KAGVTQTPRYLIKTRGQQVTLSCSPISGHRSVSWYQQTPGQGLQFLFEYFSETQRNKGNFPGRFSGRQFSNSRSEMNVSTLELGDSALYLCASSLIPGQQETQYFGPGTRLLVL.

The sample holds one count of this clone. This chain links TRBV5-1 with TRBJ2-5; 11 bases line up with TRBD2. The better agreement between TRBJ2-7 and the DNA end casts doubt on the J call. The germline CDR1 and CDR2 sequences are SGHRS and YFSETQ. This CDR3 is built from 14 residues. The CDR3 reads CASSPGLAGYEQYF. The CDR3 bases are TGCGCCAGCAGCCCCGGACTAGCGGGCTACGAGCAGTACTTC.

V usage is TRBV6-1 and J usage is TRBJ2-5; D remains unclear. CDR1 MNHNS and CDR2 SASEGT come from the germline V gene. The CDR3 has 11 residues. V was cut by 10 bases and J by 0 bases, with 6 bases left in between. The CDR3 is CATAYQETQYF. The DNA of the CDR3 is TGTGCCACAGCGTACCAAGAGACCCAGTACTTC.

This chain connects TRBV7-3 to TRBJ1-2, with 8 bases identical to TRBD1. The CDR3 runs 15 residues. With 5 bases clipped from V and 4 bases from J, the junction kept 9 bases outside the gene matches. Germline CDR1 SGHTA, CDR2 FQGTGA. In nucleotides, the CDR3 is TGTGCCAGCAGCCGAACCCATGGACAGGGCTATGGCTACACCTTC. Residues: CASSRTHGQGYGYTF.

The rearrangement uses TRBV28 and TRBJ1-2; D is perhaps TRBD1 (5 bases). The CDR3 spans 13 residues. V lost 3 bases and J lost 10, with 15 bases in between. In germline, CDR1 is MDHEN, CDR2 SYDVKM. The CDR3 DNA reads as TGTGCCAGCAGTTTTACCAGGGTTCCCCTCTACACCTTC. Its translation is CASSFTRVPLYTF.

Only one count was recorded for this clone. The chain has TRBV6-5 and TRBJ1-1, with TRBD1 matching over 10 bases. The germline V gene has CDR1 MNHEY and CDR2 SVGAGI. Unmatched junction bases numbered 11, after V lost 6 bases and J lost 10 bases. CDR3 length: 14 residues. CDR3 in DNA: TGTGCCAGCAGCCGGACTGACAGGGGGCATGGAGCTTTCTTT. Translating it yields CASSRTDRGHGAFF.

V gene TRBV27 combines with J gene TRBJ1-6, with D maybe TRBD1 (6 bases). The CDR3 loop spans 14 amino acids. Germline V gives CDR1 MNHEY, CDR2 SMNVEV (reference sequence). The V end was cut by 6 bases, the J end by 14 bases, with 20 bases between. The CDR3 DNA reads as TGTGCCAGCAGCCGAAACCGGGACATAGAAACCCTCCACTTT. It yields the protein CASSRNRDIETLHF.

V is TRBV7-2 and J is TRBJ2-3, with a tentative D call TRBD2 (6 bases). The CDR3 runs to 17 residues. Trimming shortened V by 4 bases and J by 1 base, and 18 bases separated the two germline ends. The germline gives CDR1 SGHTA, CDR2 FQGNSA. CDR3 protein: CASSSLTRRGGTDTQYF. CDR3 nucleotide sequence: TGTGCCAGCAGCTCCCTGACTAGACGGGGTGGCACAGATACGCAGTATTTT.

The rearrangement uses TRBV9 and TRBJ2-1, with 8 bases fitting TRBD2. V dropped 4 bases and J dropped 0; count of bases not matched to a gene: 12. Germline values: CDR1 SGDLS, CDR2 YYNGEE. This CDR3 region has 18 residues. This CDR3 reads CASSPGWLAGYSYNEQFF. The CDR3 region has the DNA TGTGCCAGCAGCCCCGGGTGGCTAGCGGGCTACTCCTACAATGAGCAGTTCTTC.

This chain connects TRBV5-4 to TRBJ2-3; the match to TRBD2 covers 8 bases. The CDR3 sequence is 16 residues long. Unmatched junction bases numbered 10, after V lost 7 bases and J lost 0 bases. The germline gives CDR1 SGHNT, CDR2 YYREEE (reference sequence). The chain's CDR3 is CASRRGGYTSTDTQYF. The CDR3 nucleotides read TGTGCCAGCCGGCGCGGGGGGTATACTAGCACAGATACGCAGTATTTT.

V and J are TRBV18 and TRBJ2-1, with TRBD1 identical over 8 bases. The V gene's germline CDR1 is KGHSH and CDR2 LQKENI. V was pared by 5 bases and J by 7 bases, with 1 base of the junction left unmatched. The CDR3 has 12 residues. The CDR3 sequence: CASSRQGNEQFF. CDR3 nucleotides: TGTGCCAGCTCAAGACAGGGGAATGAGCAGTTCTTC.

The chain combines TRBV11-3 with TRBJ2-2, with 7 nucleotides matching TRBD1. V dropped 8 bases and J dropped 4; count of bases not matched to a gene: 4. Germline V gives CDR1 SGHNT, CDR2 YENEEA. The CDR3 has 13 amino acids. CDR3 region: CASGTDSTGELFF. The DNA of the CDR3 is TGTGCCAGCGGGACAGATTCCACCGGGGAGCTGTTTTTT.

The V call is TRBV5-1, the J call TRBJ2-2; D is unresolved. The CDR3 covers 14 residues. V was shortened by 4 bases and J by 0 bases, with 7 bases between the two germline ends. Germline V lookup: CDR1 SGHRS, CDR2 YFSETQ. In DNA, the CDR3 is TGCGCCAGCAGCAAGGACCCGAACACCGGGGAGCTGTTTTTT. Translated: CASSKDPNTGELFF.

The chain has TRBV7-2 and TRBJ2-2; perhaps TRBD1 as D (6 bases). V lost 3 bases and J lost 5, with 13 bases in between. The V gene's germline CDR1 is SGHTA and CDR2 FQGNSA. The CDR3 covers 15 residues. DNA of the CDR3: TGTGCCAGCAGCTTGGGGGCACAACAAACCGGGGAGCTGTTTTTT. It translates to CASSLGAQQTGELFF.